This T cell receptor (beta chain) was found in a study of blood T cell repertoires in COVID-19. As for the study in general: In each case, the material was cDNA or gDNA derived from T cells, B-cell-depleted T cells, or PBMCs.

This CDR3 has 21 residues. Deletions cut 7 bases from V and 0 bases from J, with 31 bases between. Per germline, CDR1 LNHDA and CDR2 SQIVND (reference sequence). Sequencing used immunoSEQ multiplex PCR; TCRdb keeps in-frame clones, though not all of them. In the table there are 180,000 or so clones, about 85% of which are singletons. Sequenced input: peripheral blood. The rearrangement uses TRBV19 and TRBJ1-3; weak D call: TRBD1 (5 bases). The sequence derives from a woman aged 55-70 years with acute or convalescent COVID-19. The DNA of the CDR3 is TGTGCCAGTACCCTCTCCAGGGCCAGATCCTACCCGTTACCCTCTGGAAACACCATATATTTT. Translated: CASTLSRARSYPLPSGNTIYF.